These T cell receptor beta chains were read from a single sample in a study of T cells in Graves' hyperthyroidism and ophthalmopathy. MiXCR, applied by TCRdb to the multiplex PCR reads, yields one record per CDR3 protein. Here the sample spans 300,000 to 350,000 distinct CDR3 sequences, roughly 17% being singletons. Sample: blood. The receptors shown here come from a man aged 25 to 40 with Graves' hyperthyroidism. Each CDR3 is given without its conserved first and last residue.

J | V | CDR3
TRBJ2-1 | TRBV12-3/TRBV12-4 | ASSFRDILDEQF
TRBJ1-2 | TRBV20-1 | SAYWTGLDKGGYT
TRBJ2-7 | TRBV5-1 | ASSPSVTSGSFLGPPHEQY
TRBJ2-1 | TRBV20-1 | SAGSGRVSYNEQF
TRBJ2-3 | TRBV28 | ASSFLGGSETQY
TRBJ2-3 | TRBV12-3/TRBV12-4 | ATAIAGGTDTQY
TRBJ1-5 | TRBV24-1 | ATSDSRTPNQPQH
TRBJ1-4 | TRBV11-3 | ASSFPYYQGGEKLF
TRBJ2-7 | TRBV5-4 | ASSPGSYLYEQY
TRBJ2-7 | TRBV5-1 | ASSLAGTSSVASYEQY
TRBJ1-1 | TRBV24-1 | ATSDLRPEWRTEAF
TRBJ2-3 | TRBV20-1 | SITPGTSTDTQY
TRBJ2-3 | TRBV5-5 | ASSEAIQDTQY
TRBJ2-7 | TRBV3-1 | ASSQELAGEGNEQY
TRBJ2-1 | TRBV20-1 | SASLRKLAGGLSHNEQF
TRBJ1-1 | TRBV5-1 | ASSLVGTYNTEAF
TRBJ1-1 | TRBV11-3 | ASSLQGAAEAF
TRBJ2-7 | TRBV11-2 | ASSLGLAGTYEQY
TRBJ2-7 | TRBV2 | ASREAGGSSYEQY
TRBJ2-5 | TRBV19 | ASSIMQGKETQY
TRBJ2-7 | TRBV10-3 | AISAGGSGTYEQY
TRBJ2-1 | TRBV28 | ASSSGTSGIYEQF